Presented here are 19 T cell receptor beta chains from one specimen sequenced in a study of T cells after yellow fever vaccination. TCRdb re-called the 5' RACE reads through MiXCR, storing one row per CDR3 protein. In the table there are hundreds of thousands of distinct CDR3 sequences, about 3.5% of which are singletons. Sequencing used PBMCs, obtained on the day of the yellow fever booster vaccination. The receptors derive from a man in his late teens or twenties who received the YFV17D yellow fever vaccine.

This clonotype occurred many times. The CDR3 protein is CASSQDHRTEGYNEQFF. CDR3 DNA sequence: TGCGCCAGCAGCCAAGACCATCGGACGGAGGGTTACAATGAGCAGTTCTTC. The chain combines TRBV4-1 with TRBJ2-1, with a tentative D call TRBD2 (6 bases). V was clipped by 0 bases and J by 4 bases, with 16 bases between them. This CDR3 is 17 amino acids long. CDR1 MGHRA and CDR2 YSYEKL come from the germline V gene.

The table lists this clonotype with a few counts. The gene calls are TRBV29-1 and TRBJ1-5, with D tentatively TRBD1 (5 bases). The V gene's germline CDR1 is SQVTM and CDR2 ANQGSEA. The CDR3 runs to 13 residues. V shed 5 bases and J shed 7 bases, with 15 bases lying between them. The CDR3: CSVHRRGEQPQHF. CDR3 in DNA: TGCAGCGTTCACAGACGGGGGGAACAGCCCCAGCATTTT.

The sample holds a few counts of this clonotype. The chain is built from TRBV24-1 and TRBJ2-1; a weak D match, TRBD2 (5 bases). The CDR3 extends over 14 amino acids. Trimming cost V 9 bases and J 1 base, with 12 bases left between them. CDR1 and CDR2 (germline): KGHDR, SFDVKD. The CDR3 sequence: CATAGVGSYNEQFF. The CDR3 region has the DNA TGTGCCACCGCCGGGGTTGGGTCCTACAATGAGCAGTTCTTC.

This clonotype was counted at least ten times. The chain is built from TRBV7-2 and TRBJ2-3, with no clear D. Germline CDR1 reads SGHTA; CDR2 reads FQGNSA. There are 13 residues in the CDR3. Between the trimmed V and J ends, which lost 1 base and 5 bases, there was a span of 7 bases. The CDR3, as DNA: TGTGCCAGCAGCTTAGGGGCGAGAGATACGCAGTATTTT. It translates to CASSLGARDTQYF.

This clonotype turned up a few times. The chain recombines TRBV7-2 with TRBJ1-2, with 9 bases aligning to TRBD1. This CDR3 comprises 13 residues. Germline loops: CDR1 SGHTA, CDR2 FQGNSA. Losses at the gene ends were 6 bases for V and 5 bases for J; bases not matched to a gene: 4. The CDR3 nucleotides read TGTGCCAGCAGATCGGGACAGGGATATGGCTACACCTTC. Encoded protein: CASRSGQGYGYTF.

This clonotype was counted at least ten times. The chain is built from TRBV7-8 and TRBJ2-1; D uncertain. Per the germline V gene, CDR1 is SGHVS and CDR2 is FQNEAQ. V was cut by 6 bases and J by 1 base, with 13 bases left in between. This CDR3 spans 15 amino acids. CDR3 in DNA: TGTGCCAGCAGTTTGTACCTAGAGTCCTACAATGAGCAGTTCTTC. It yields the protein CASSLYLESYNEQFF.

This clonotype was seen many times. The rearrangement links TRBV5-8 to TRBJ2-5, with D possibly TRBD2 on 6 matching bases. The CDR3 extends over 15 amino acids. The V and J ends lost 4 bases and 2 bases respectively, with 15 bases between them. Germline V gene sequence: CDR1 SGHTS, CDR2 YDEGEE. The CDR3 region is CASSLRGRGQETQYF. The CDR3 DNA sequence: TGTGCCAGCAGCCTGCGGGGAAGGGGACAAGAGACCCAGTACTTC.

This clonotype was seen repeatedly, ten times or more. The J gene is TRBJ2-4, the V gene TRBV7-2; possibly TRBD1 for D (5 bases). Germline-derived CDR1 and CDR2 are SGHTA and FQGNSA. V gave up 3 bases and J gave up 6 bases, with 9 bases separating them. The CDR3 loop spans 13 amino acids. CDR3 amino acids: CASSLGPLNIQYF. Written as DNA, the CDR3 is TGTGCCAGCAGCTTGGGGCCACTAAACATTCAGTACTTC.

The table lists this clonotype with many counts. The chain has TRBV7-6 and TRBJ2-7; TRBD2 matches at 8 bases. Germline V lookup: CDR1 SGHVS, CDR2 FNYEAQ. The CDR3 is 15 amino acids. J was trimmed by 4 bases and V by 2 bases; bases with no gene match: 7. The CDR3 nucleotides are TGTGCCAGCAGCTTATCCGGCGGGGGGCAGTACGAGCAGTACTTC. Its translation: CASSLSGGGQYEQYF. Full variable domain (remainder filled in from reference TRBV7-6 and TRBJ2-7): GAGVSQSPRYKVTKRGQDVALRCDPISGHVSLYWYRQALGQGPEFLTYFNYEAQQDKSGLPNDRFSAERPEGSISTLTIQRTEQRDSAMYRCASSLSGGGQYEQYFGPGTRLTVT.

This clonotype was seen ten or more times. The chain is built from TRBV15 and TRBJ1-5; a weak D match, TRBD1 (6 bases). V lost 1 base and J 4 bases, leaving 11 bases between the germline ends. The germline gives CDR1 LNHNV, CDR2 YYDKDF (reference sequence). CDR3 length: 15 residues. CDR3 in DNA: TGTGCCACCAGCAGAGCAGGGAGGGGGAATCAGCCCCAGCATTTT. It encodes CATSRAGRGNQPQHF.

Ten or more counts support this clonotype. The V gene is TRBV28, the J gene TRBJ2-5; D not resolved. Germline CDR1 is MDHEN and CDR2 is SYDVKM. The CDR3 spans 11 residues. V lost 2 bases to trimming and J lost 10 bases, with 8 bases between them. The CDR3 spells CASSLRLDQYF. DNA of the CDR3: TGTGCCAGCAGTTTACGGCTCGACCAGTACTTC.

In this sample, this clonotype turned up many times. The chain recombines TRBV6-1 with TRBJ2-5; D perhaps matches TRBD1 (6 bases). The CDR3 covers 13 residues. V was pared by 6 bases and J by 6 bases, with 14 bases between. Germline loops: CDR1 MNHNS, CDR2 SASEGT. Written as DNA, the CDR3 is TGTGCCAGCAGAGACACGCAGGGGCAGACCCAGTACTTC. This sequence encodes CASRDTQGQTQYF.

The chain couples TRBV12-3 or TRBV12-4 to TRBJ1-1; D is unresolved. V gave up 4 bases and J gave up 4 bases, with 4 bases separating them. The CDR3 loop spans 11 amino acids. The chain's CDR3 is CASSSITEAFF. The CDR3 nucleotides are TGTGCCAGCAGTTCAATCACTGAAGCTTTCTTT.

This clonotype came up many times. The chain employs TRBV27 and TRBJ1-1, with a tentative D call TRBD1 (6 bases). Trimming removed 2 bases at V and 6 bases at J, with 22 bases between. Germline CDR1 reads MNHEY; CDR2 reads SMNVEV (reference sequence). This CDR3 contains 17 residues. The CDR3 is CASSLGAGEGVWAEAFF. The CDR3 coding sequence is TGTGCCAGCAGTTTAGGGGCAGGGGAAGGGGTTTGGGCTGAAGCTTTCTTT.

This clonotype was found a few times. The rearrangement joins TRBV20-1 to TRBJ2-6, with a weak D call TRBD2 (5 bases). Germline V gene lookup returns CDR1 DFQATT and CDR2 SNEGSKA (reference sequence). The CDR3 runs 14 residues. The V and J ends lost 5 bases and 0 bases respectively, with 8 bases between them. The CDR3 region has the DNA TGCAGTGCTCGGGATGACTCTGGGGCCAACGTCCTGACTTTC. It yields the protein CSARDDSGANVLTF.

This clonotype was seen ten or more times. The chain is built from TRBV2 and TRBJ2-6, with unresolved D. Trimming removed 4 bases from V and 0 bases from J, with 7 bases in between. Germline loops: CDR1 SNHLY, CDR2 FYNNEI. This CDR3 is built from 15 residues. The CDR3 loop reads CASSADNSGANVLTF. The CDR3 DNA reads as TGTGCCAGCAGTGCCGACAACTCTGGGGCCAACGTCCTGACTTTC. Filled out from reference TRBV2 and TRBJ2-6, the complete variable domain reads EPEVTQTPSHQVTQMGQEVILRCVPISNHLYFYWYRQILGQKVEFLVSFYNNEISEKSEIFDDQFSVERPDGSNFTLKIRSTKLEDSAMYFCASSADNSGANVLTFGAGSRLTVL.

This clonotype was found many times. The rearrangement joins TRBV5-1 to TRBJ2-2; D is ambiguous. Looked up from germline, CDR1 is SGHRS and CDR2 is YFSETQ. V was shortened by 5 bases and J by 0 bases, with 8 bases between the two germline ends. The CDR3 is 14 residues long. CDR3 sequence reads: CASSQDSNTGELFF. Written as DNA, the CDR3 is TGCGCCAGCAGTCAGGATTCGAACACCGGGGAGCTGTTTTTT.

This clonotype was seen at least ten times. This may be a read error, as it is one base from a much larger clone. The chain couples TRBV2 to TRBJ2-2; 8 nucleotides align to TRBD1. The CDR3 loop spans 14 amino acids. V shed 7 bases and J 3 bases; nucleotides not matched to a gene: 4. In germline, CDR1 is SNHLY, CDR2 FYNNEI. In DNA form, the CDR3 reads TGTGCCAGCACTGACAGGGGAGACACCGGGGAGCTGTTTTTT. Amino acid sequence: CASTDRGDTGELFF.

The table lists this clonotype with many counts. This chain connects TRBV7-3 to TRBJ2-3; perhaps D is TRBD1 or TRBD2 (5 bases each). The CDR3 has 16 amino acids. Germline V gene sequence: CDR1 SGHTA, CDR2 FQGTGA. The V gene lost 5 bases and the J gene lost 2 bases, with 17 bases spanning the gap. In nucleotides, the CDR3 is TGTGCCAGCAGCGCCCAGGGACCGTCGATCACAGATACGCAGTATTTT. Translation gives CASSAQGPSITDTQYF. The full variable domain, rest sourced from reference TRBV7-3 and TRBJ2-3, is GAGVSQTPSNKVTEKGKYVELRCDPISGHTALYWYRQSLGQGPEFLIYFQGTGAADDSGLPNDRFFAVRPEGSVSTLKIQRTERGDSAVYLCASSAQGPSITDTQYFGPGTRLTVL.